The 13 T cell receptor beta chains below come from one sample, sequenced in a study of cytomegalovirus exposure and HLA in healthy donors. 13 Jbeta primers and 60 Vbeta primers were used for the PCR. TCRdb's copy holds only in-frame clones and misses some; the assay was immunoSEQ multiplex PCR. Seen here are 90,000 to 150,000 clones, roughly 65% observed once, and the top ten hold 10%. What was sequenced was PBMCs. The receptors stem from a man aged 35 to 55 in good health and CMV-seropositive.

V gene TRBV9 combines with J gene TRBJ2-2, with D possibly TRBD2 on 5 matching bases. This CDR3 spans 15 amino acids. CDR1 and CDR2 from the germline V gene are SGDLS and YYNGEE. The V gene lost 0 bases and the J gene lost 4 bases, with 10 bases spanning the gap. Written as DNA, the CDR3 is TGTGCCAGCAGCGTAGCCCCGGGGTCCACCGGGGAGCTGTTTTTT. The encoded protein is CASSVAPGSTGELFF. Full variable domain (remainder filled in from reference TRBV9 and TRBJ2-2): DSGVTQTPKHLITATGQRVTLRCSPRSGDLSVYWYQQSLDQGLQFLIQYYNGEERAKGNILERFSAQQFPDLHSELNLSSLELGDSALYFCASSVAPGSTGELFFGEGSRLTVL.

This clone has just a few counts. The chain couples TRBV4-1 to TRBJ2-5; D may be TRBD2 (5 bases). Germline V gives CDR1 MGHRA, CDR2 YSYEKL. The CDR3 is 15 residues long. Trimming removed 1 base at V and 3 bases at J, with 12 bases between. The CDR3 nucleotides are TGCGCCAGCAGCCAAGGGATGGGAGAAAAAGAGACCCAGTACTTC. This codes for CASSQGMGEKETQYF.

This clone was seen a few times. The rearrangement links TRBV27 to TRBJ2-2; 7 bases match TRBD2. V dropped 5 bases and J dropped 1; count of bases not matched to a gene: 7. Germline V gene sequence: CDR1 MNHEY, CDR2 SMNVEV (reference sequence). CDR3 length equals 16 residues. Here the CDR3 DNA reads TGTGCCAGCAGTCCCCCGGGGAGGGGGAACACCGGGGAGCTGTTTTTT. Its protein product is CASSPPGRGNTGELFF.

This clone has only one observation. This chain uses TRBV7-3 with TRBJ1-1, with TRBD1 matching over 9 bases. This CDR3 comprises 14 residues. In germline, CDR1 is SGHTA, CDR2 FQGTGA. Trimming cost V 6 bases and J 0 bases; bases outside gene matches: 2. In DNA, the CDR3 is TGTGCCAGCAGGGGGACAGGGATGAACACTGAAGCTTTCTTT. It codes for CASRGTGMNTEAFF.

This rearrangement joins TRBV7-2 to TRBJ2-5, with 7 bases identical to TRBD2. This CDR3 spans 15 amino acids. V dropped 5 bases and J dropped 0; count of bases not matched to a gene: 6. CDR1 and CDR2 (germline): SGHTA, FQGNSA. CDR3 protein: CASSARETHQETQYF. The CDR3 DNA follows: TGTGCCAGCAGCGCGCGGGAGACCCACCAAGAGACCCAGTACTTC.

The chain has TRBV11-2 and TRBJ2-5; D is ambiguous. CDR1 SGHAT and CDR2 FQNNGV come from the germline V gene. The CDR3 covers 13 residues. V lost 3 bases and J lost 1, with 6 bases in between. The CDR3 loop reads CASSFGPQETQYF. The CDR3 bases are TGTGCCAGCAGCTTTGGGCCCCAAGAGACCCAGTACTTC.

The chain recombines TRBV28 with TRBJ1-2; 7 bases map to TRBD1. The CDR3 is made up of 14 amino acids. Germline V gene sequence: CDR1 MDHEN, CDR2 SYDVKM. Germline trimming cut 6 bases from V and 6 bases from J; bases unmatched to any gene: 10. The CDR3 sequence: CASREGQNVDGYTF. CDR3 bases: TGTGCCAGCAGGGAGGGACAGAACGTAGATGGCTACACCTTC.

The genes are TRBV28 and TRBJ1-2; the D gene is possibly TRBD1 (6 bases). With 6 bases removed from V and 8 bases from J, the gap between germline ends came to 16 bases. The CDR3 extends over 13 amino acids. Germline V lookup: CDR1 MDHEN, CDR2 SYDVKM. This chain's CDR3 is CASRIQGTEGYTF. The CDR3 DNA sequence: TGTGCCAGCAGAATACAGGGTACTGAGGGCTACACCTTC.

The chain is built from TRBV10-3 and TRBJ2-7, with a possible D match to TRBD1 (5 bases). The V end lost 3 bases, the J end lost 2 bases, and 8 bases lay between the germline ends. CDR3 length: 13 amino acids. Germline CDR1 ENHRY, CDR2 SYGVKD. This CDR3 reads CAISDQGAYEQYF. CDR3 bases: TGTGCCATCAGTGATCAGGGCGCCTACGAGCAGTACTTC.

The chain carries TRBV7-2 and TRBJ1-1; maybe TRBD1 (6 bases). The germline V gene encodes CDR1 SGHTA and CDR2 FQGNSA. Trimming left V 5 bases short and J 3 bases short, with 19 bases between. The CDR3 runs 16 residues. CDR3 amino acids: CASSPLGRGADTEAFF. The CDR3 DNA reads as TGTGCCAGCAGCCCTCTAGGGAGGGGGGCGGACACTGAAGCTTTCTTT.

CDR3 amino acids: CASSYSAGDSYNEQFF. In nucleotides, the CDR3 is TGTGCCAGCAGTTACTCTGCGGGAGATTCCTACAATGAGCAGTTCTTC. The rearrangement joins TRBV6-6 to TRBJ2-1; 7 positions agree with TRBD2. The V gene end was trimmed by 0 bases and the J gene end by 1 base; junction bases not matched to a gene: 3. The length of the CDR3 is 16 residues. Germline loops: CDR1 MNHNY, CDR2 SVGAGI (reference sequence).

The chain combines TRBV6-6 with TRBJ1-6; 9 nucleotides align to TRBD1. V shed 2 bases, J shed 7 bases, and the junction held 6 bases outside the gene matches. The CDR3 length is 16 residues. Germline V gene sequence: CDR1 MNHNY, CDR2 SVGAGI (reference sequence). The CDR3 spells CASSYMTGGKNSPLHF. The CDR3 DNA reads TGTGCCAGCAGTTACATGACAGGGGGTAAAAATTCACCCCTCCACTTT.

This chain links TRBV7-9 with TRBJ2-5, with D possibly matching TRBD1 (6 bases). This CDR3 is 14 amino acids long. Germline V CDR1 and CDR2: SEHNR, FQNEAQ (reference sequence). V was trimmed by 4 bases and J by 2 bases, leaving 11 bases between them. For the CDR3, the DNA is TGTGCCAGCAGCTATGGACAGACGCAAGAGACCCAGTACTTC. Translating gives CASSYGQTQETQYF. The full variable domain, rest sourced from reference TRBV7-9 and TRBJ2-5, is DTGVSQNPRHKITKRGQNVTFRCDPISEHNRLYWYRQTLGQGPEFLTYFQNEAQLEKSRLLSDRFSAERPKGSFSTLEIQRTEQGDSAMYLCASSYGQTQETQYFGPGTRLLVL.